The 2 T cell receptor beta chains given below trace back to one sample, sequenced in a study of beta chain features in type 1 diabetes. Whole-study results and caveats: All four CD4+ subsets of Type 1 diabetes patients contained TCRB CDR3s that were moderately but significantly shorter.

The investigators reverse transcribed all of the isolated RNA, so they sequenced expressed TCRB transcripts. Here immunoSEQ multiplex PCR was the method, and the copy in TCRdb shows in-frame clones only, minus some. The sample lists some 370,000 clones, 9.6% seen once, with approximately 0.6% in the top ten. These receptors have no known antigen. Input material: central memory CD4+ T cells from blood. The receptor set was obtained from a young man with type 1 diabetes.

The V and J genes are TRBV27 and TRBJ1-1; perhaps TRBD1 as D (5 bases). V dropped 1 base and J dropped 6 bases, with 15 bases sitting between them. CDR1 is MNHEY, CDR2 SMNVEV, per germline (reference sequence). This CDR3 has 15 amino acids. Here the CDR3 reads CASSLLAGGKPEAFF. The CDR3 DNA follows: TGTGCCAGCAGTTTATTGGCGGGGGGGAAACCTGAAGCTTTCTTT.

CDR3 bases: TGTGCCAGCAGCCCACCTGGGTCCCATGAGACCCAGTACTTC. It is translated as CASSPPGSHETQYF. This chain uses TRBV9 with TRBJ2-5, with no clear D. Per the germline V gene, CDR1 is SGDLS and CDR2 is YYNGEE. V was pared by 4 bases and J by 5 bases, with 15 bases between. This CDR3 spans 14 amino acids.